One and the same sample provided the 32 T cell receptor beta chains below, sequenced in a study of response to subunit inactivated influenza vaccine. TCRdb re-analysed the RT-PCR reads in MiXCR, keeping a single row per CDR3 protein. The sample holds 600,000 to 850,000 distinct CDR3 sequences, roughly 15% seen once. Sample: PBMCs from blood, taken about 14 days before vaccination. All receptors come from a man in his forties or fifties who received an inactivated influenza vaccine.

The chain links TRBV19 to TRBJ2-7; D unclear. V lost 3 bases and J lost 1, with 10 bases in between. CDR1 and CDR2 (germline): LNHDA, SQIVND (reference sequence). The CDR3 has 14 amino acids. CDR3 in DNA: TGTGCCAGTAGTATCACAGTTAGTTCCTACGAGCAGTACTTC. Translated: CASSITVSSYEQYF.

This clonotype came up a few times. The chain employs TRBV7-3 and TRBJ2-3; D is perhaps TRBD1 or TRBD2 (5 bases each). Trimming stripped 7 bases from V and 3 bases from J, with 14 bases between. Germline loops: CDR1 SGHTA, CDR2 FQGTGA. The CDR3 extends over 14 amino acids. The CDR3 DNA sequence: TGTGCCAGCACCCCCACCGGGGCGACAGATACGCAGTATTTT. Its protein is CASTPTGATDTQYF.

This clonotype was seen just once. This chain connects TRBV19 to TRBJ2-2; D tentatively reads TRBD1 or TRBD2 (5 bases each). The CDR3 is made up of 14 amino acids. Germline V gives CDR1 LNHDA, CDR2 SQIVND (reference sequence). Trimming left V 9 bases short and J 2 bases short, with 13 bases between. This chain's CDR3 is CASIRDANTGELFF. In DNA form, the CDR3 reads TGTGCCAGCATCCGGGACGCTAACACCGGGGAGCTGTTTTTT. Supplemented by reference TRBV19 and TRBJ2-2, the full variable domain reads DGGITQSPKYLFRKEGQNVTLSCEQNLNHDAMYWYRQDPGQGLRLIYYSQIVNDFQKGDIAEGYSVSREKKESFPLTVTSAQKNPTAFYLCASIRDANTGELFFGEGSRLTVL.

The genes are TRBV5-1 and TRBJ1-2; a weak D match, TRBD1 (5 bases). V dropped 0 bases and J dropped 5 bases, with 20 bases sitting between them. Per germline, CDR1 SGHRS and CDR2 YFSETQ. There are 17 residues in the CDR3. Here the CDR3 reads CASSLAWSGSGPYGYTF. CDR3 in DNA: TGCGCCAGCAGCTTGGCCTGGTCAGGGAGTGGGCCTTATGGCTACACCTTC.

Notes on this clonotype: Germline and junction disagree at one end, which may indicate a read error. The rearrangement links TRBV6-1 to TRBJ2-1, with D perhaps matching TRBD1 or TRBD2 (7 bases each). The CDR3 loop spans 15 amino acids. CDR1 and CDR2 (germline): MNHNS, SASEGT. The CDR3 nucleotides are TGTGCCAGCAGACGACAGGGACTAACCTACAATGAGCGGTTCTTC. It encodes CASRRQGLTYNERFF.

The chain joins TRBV10-3 to TRBJ2-7, with D possibly being TRBD2 (7 bases). The V and J ends lost 1 base and 3 bases respectively, with 13 bases between them. The CDR3 sequence is 15 residues long. Germline V gene lookup returns CDR1 ENHRY and CDR2 SYGVKD. The CDR3, as DNA: TGTGCCATCAGTGAGTGGGGGGGGCTAGGCTACGAGCAGTACTTC. This encodes CAISEWGGLGYEQYF.

This clonotype showed up just a few times. This sequence joins TRBV4-2 and TRBJ2-6, with D possibly being TRBD1 (5 bases). The CDR3 is 15 residues long. V shed 2 bases and J shed 2 bases, with 7 bases lying between them. CDR1 is LGHNA and CDR2 is YNFKEQ in the germline V gene. The CDR3 here is CASSQPQAGANVLTF. The DNA for the CDR3 is TGTGCCAGCAGCCAACCACAGGCTGGGGCCAACGTCCTGACTTTC.

The DNA for the CDR3 is TGTGCCAGCAGTTACGCAGGGTTGGGTGAGCAGTACTTC. Amino acid sequence: CASSYAGLGEQYF. This chain links TRBV6-5 with TRBJ2-7, with TRBD1 as a possible D gene (5 bases). The CDR3 sequence is 13 residues long. V was pared by 2 bases and J by 7 bases, with 12 bases between. Per germline, CDR1 MNHEY and CDR2 SVGAGI.

Many counts were recorded for this clonotype. The genes are TRBV12-3 or TRBV12-4 and TRBJ1-2, with D hard to call. V gave up 6 bases and J gave up 2 bases, with 10 bases separating them. There are 13 residues in the CDR3. This CDR3 is CASSLGKNYGYTF. CDR3 in DNA: TGTGCCAGCAGCCTCGGGAAAAACTATGGCTACACCTTC.

This sequence joins TRBV7-2 and TRBJ2-7; D call uncertain. CDR3 length equals 11 residues. In germline, CDR1 is SGHTA, CDR2 FQGNSA. With 2 bases removed from V and 7 bases from J, the gap between germline ends came to 6 bases. For the CDR3, the DNA is TGTGCCAGCAGCTTAACAGCTGAGCAGTACTTC. Translating gives CASSLTAEQYF.

The V gene is TRBV6-1, the J gene TRBJ2-1, with a possible D match to TRBD2 (6 bases). CDR3 length: 14 amino acids. Germline CDR1 is MNHNS and CDR2 is SASEGT. V shed 7 bases and J shed 0 bases, with 10 bases lying between them. The CDR3 loop reads CASTERASYNEQFF. For the CDR3, the DNA is TGTGCCAGCACCGAGCGGGCCTCCTACAATGAGCAGTTCTTC.

This clonotype was detected ten times or more. The chain joins TRBV25-1 to TRBJ1-2; D is ambiguous. V shed 6 bases and J shed 2 bases, with 22 bases lying between them. Germline V lookup: CDR1 MGHDK, CDR2 SYGVNS. The CDR3 totals 17 residues. CDR3 residues: CASRAGGRRLGNYGYTF. CDR3 bases: TGTGCCAGCAGAGCCGGCGGTCGCAGGCTCGGGAACTATGGCTACACCTTC.

The rearrangement links TRBV4-3 to TRBJ1-6, with 7 bases matching TRBD1. V lost 4 bases and J lost 7; bases outside the gene matches: 7. CDR3 size: 15 residues. Germline loops: CDR1 LGHNA, CDR2 YSLEER. The CDR3 nucleotides read TGCGCCAGCAGCCTAGGGGACAGCAGCAATTCACCCCTCCACTTT. It yields the protein CASSLGDSSNSPLHF.

This clonotype was observed a few times. The chain employs TRBV27 and TRBJ2-1; D is uncertain. V lost 3 bases and J lost 9, with 9 bases in between. The length of the CDR3 is 12 residues. Germline-derived CDR1 and CDR2 are MNHEY and SMNVEV (reference sequence). The CDR3 DNA follows: TGTGCCAGCAGTTTTACCGGGTTTGAGCAGTTCTTC. It is translated as CASSFTGFEQFF.

This chain links TRBV6-5 with TRBJ1-2; D may be TRBD1 (6 bases). Trimming pared 2 bases from V and 1 base from J, leaving 8 bases between. Germline assignment: CDR1 MNHEY and CDR2 SVGAGI. This CDR3 comprises 14 residues. CDR3 region: CASSYDRLNYGYTF. The CDR3 coding sequence is TGTGCCAGCAGTTACGACAGGCTTAACTATGGCTACACCTTC.

The rearrangement joins TRBV15 to TRBJ1-6; D is unresolved. The CDR3 has 15 amino acids. Trimming stripped 0 bases from V and 16 bases from J, with 19 bases between. Germline CDR1 is LNHNV and CDR2 is YYDKDF (reference sequence). CDR3 loop: CATSRDGILDTSLHF. CDR3 in DNA: TGTGCCACCAGCAGAGATGGTATACTGGATACCAGTCTCCACTTT.

This clonotype came up a few times. The rearrangement uses TRBV6-2 or TRBV6-3 and TRBJ2-7; 10 bases are shared with TRBD2. The V gene end was trimmed by 8 bases and the J gene end by 2 bases; junction bases not matched to a gene: 3. The CDR3 runs 13 residues. Germline lookup yields CDR1 MNHEY and CDR2 SVGEGT. In DNA form, the CDR3 reads TGTGCCAGCTTAGCGGGAGGAGCCTACGAGCAGTACTTC. The encoded protein is CASLAGGAYEQYF.

This clonotype came up many times. The chain joins TRBV29-1 to TRBJ2-5; D is possibly TRBD2 (6 bases). This CDR3 has 15 amino acids. Germline CDR1 SQVTM, CDR2 ANQGSEA. V shed 0 bases and J shed 2 bases, with 13 bases lying between them. CDR3 sequence (DNA): TGCAGCGTTGAAGAGCCAAGGGGAGGTCAAGAGACCCAGTACTTC. Protein sequence: CSVEEPRGGQETQYF. The entire variable domain, with the rest obtained from reference TRBV29-1 and TRBJ2-5, is as follows: SAVISQKPSRDICQRGTSLTIQCQVDSQVTMMFWYRQQPGQSLTLIATANQGSEATYESGFVIDKFPISRPNLTFSTLTVSNMSPEDSSIYLCSVEEPRGGQETQYFGPGTRLLVL.

This clonotype showed up just a few times. The V gene is TRBV11-2, the J gene TRBJ2-3; tentatively, D is TRBD1 (6 bases). V dropped 5 bases and J dropped 2 bases, with 17 bases sitting between them. The germline gives CDR1 SGHAT, CDR2 FQNNGV. The CDR3 is 16 amino acids. In nucleotides, the CDR3 is TGTGCCAGCAGCGACCAGGACAGTGGGAACACAGATACGCAGTATTTT. Encoded protein: CASSDQDSGNTDTQYF. The whole variable domain, filled in from reference TRBV11-2 and TRBJ2-3, reads EAGVAQSPRYKIIEKRQSVAFWCNPISGHATLYWYQQILGQGPKLLIQFQNNGVVDDSQLPKDRFSAERLKGVDSTLKIQPAKLEDSAVYLCASSDQDSGNTDTQYFGPGTRLTVL.

CDR3 region: CASSLTASVETQYF. CDR3 nucleotide sequence: TGTGCCAGCAGCTTAACAGCCTCCGTCGAGACCCAGTACTTC. This chain uses TRBV7-9 with TRBJ2-5; no clear D. The CDR3 extends over 14 amino acids. The germline CDR1 and CDR2 sequences are SEHNR and FQNEAQ (reference sequence). V was pared by 2 bases and J by 5 bases, with 12 bases between.

The chain joins TRBV7-2 to TRBJ2-1, with 12 nucleotides matching TRBD2. Germline lookup yields CDR1 SGHTA and CDR2 FQGNSA. This CDR3 region has 16 residues. J lost 5 bases, V lost 3 bases, and 5 bases had no gene match. The CDR3 loop is CASSLGRTSGNNEQFF. DNA for the CDR3: TGTGCCAGCAGCTTGGGCCGGACTAGCGGGAACAATGAGCAGTTCTTC. Full variable domain (missing parts from reference TRBV7-2 and TRBJ2-1): GAGVSQSPSNKVTEKGKDVELRCDPISGHTALYWYRQSLGQGLEFLIYFQGNSAPDKSGLPSDRFSAERTGGSVSTLTIQRTQQEDSAVYLCASSLGRTSGNNEQFFGPGTRLTVL.

The V and J genes are TRBV19 and TRBJ2-3; possible D gene TRBD2, 6 bases. Looked up from germline, CDR1 is LNHDA and CDR2 is SQIVND (reference sequence). V was trimmed by 1 base and J by 6 bases, leaving 14 bases between them. CDR3 length equals 15 residues. CDR3 loop: CASSIGQTGGDTQYF. CDR3 bases: TGTGCCAGTAGTATAGGCCAGACTGGGGGGGATACGCAGTATTTT.

This clonotype was seen a few times. Its ends do not fully match the called genes, so a read error is possible. The V and J genes are TRBV24-1 and TRBJ2-1; TRBD2 agrees at 14 bases. This CDR3 comprises 14 residues. Per germline, CDR1 KGHDR and CDR2 SFDVKD. This chain's CDR3 is CATSDAGTSGSMIF. CDR3 DNA sequence: TGTGCCACCAGTGATGCCGGGACTAGCGGGAGTATGATCTTC.

In its sample, this clonotype was seen a few times. The rearrangement uses TRBV12-3 or TRBV12-4 and TRBJ2-1; D unclear. The CDR3 covers 15 residues. V was cut by 6 bases and J by 0 bases, with 12 bases left in between. CDR3 amino acids: CASSDISLSYNEQFF. In DNA form, the CDR3 reads TGTGCCAGCAGCGACATATCGCTCTCCTACAATGAGCAGTTCTTC.

This clonotype occurred a few times. The CDR3 sequence: CAISTGQGIGETQYF. The DNA for the CDR3 is TGTGCCATCAGCACTGGACAGGGAATAGGGGAGACCCAGTACTTC. This chain links TRBV10-3 with TRBJ2-5; TRBD1 agrees at 8 bases. Germline trimming cut 6 bases from V and 5 bases from J; bases unmatched to any gene: 11. The CDR3 is made up of 15 amino acids. The germline V gene has CDR1 ENHRY and CDR2 SYGVKD.

This clonotype was observed a handful of times. The CDR3 sequence: CSASWGDEKLFF. The CDR3 DNA follows: TGCAGTGCTAGTTGGGGTGATGAAAAACTGTTTTTT. This chain connects TRBV20-1 to TRBJ1-4, with D hard to call. This CDR3 has 12 residues. The germline V gene encodes CDR1 DFQATT and CDR2 SNEGSKA (reference sequence). Trimming took off 3 bases at V and 6 bases at J, with 8 bases between the two ends.

The CDR3 loop reads CASSEQTGTEAFF. The CDR3 region has the DNA TGTGCCAGCAGTGAACAGACAGGGACTGAAGCTTTCTTT. V gene TRBV25-1 combines with J gene TRBJ1-1; TRBD1 aligns across 7 bases. V dropped 2 bases and J dropped 5; count of bases not matched to a gene: 2. From germline, CDR1 is MGHDK and CDR2 SYGVNS. The CDR3 sequence is 13 residues long.

Only a few counts were recorded for this clonotype. This chain links TRBV7-9 with TRBJ2-3, with 9 bases matching TRBD2. The V gene's germline CDR1 is SEHNR and CDR2 FQNEAQ (reference sequence). V was clipped by 1 base and J by 6 bases; unmatched bases: 5. The CDR3 contains 15 residues. The chain's CDR3 is CASSLVLSGSDTQYF. The CDR3 DNA follows: TGTGCCAGCAGCTTAGTGCTTAGCGGGAGTGATACGCAGTATTTT. Variable domain in full (rest from reference TRBV7-9 and TRBJ2-3): DTGVSQNPRHKITKRGQNVTFRCDPISEHNRLYWYRQTLGQGPEFLTYFQNEAQLEKSRLLSDRFSAERPKGSFSTLEIQRTEQGDSAMYLCASSLVLSGSDTQYFGPGTRLTVL.

This clonotype was recorded many times. The genes are TRBV7-8 and TRBJ2-2, with 8 bases matching TRBD1. Trimming at V came to 2 bases and at J to 1 base, leaving 3 bases not matched to a gene. CDR3 size: 16 residues. CDR1 is SGHVS and CDR2 is FQNEAQ in the germline V gene. As DNA, the CDR3 is TGTGCCAGCAGCTTACCCACAGGGGGGAACACCGGGGAGCTGTTTTTT. Translated: CASSLPTGGNTGELFF.

V gene TRBV4-3 combines with J gene TRBJ2-3, with 10 bases that match TRBD2. Germline assignment: CDR1 LGHNA and CDR2 YSLEER. The CDR3 extends over 16 amino acids. V lost 4 bases and J lost 5; bases outside the gene matches: 9. Here the CDR3 reads CASSLSAGGAVDTQYF. The CDR3 region has the DNA TGCGCCAGCAGCCTTTCAGCGGGGGGGGCGGTAGATACGCAGTATTTT.

This clonotype was picked up a small number of times. The chain combines TRBV12-3 or TRBV12-4 with TRBJ1-2; D remains unclear. The CDR3 contains 15 residues. Between the trimmed V and J ends, which lost 6 bases and 4 bases, there was a span of 18 bases. CDR3 in amino acids: CASSPHGFPGYGYTF. In nucleotides, the CDR3 is TGTGCCAGCAGCCCCCACGGGTTTCCGGGCTATGGCTACACCTTC.

This clonotype was observed a handful of times. The chain's CDR3 is CASSQDRTGGSTDTQYF. The CDR3 nucleotides read TGTGCCAGCAGCCAAGATAGGACGGGGGGGAGCACAGATACGCAGTATTTT. V is TRBV14 and J is TRBJ2-3; 8 bases are a match to TRBD2. The CDR3 is made up of 17 amino acids. Unmatched junction bases numbered 5, after V lost 0 bases and J lost 0 bases. The germline V gene has CDR1 SGHDN and CDR2 FVKESK.